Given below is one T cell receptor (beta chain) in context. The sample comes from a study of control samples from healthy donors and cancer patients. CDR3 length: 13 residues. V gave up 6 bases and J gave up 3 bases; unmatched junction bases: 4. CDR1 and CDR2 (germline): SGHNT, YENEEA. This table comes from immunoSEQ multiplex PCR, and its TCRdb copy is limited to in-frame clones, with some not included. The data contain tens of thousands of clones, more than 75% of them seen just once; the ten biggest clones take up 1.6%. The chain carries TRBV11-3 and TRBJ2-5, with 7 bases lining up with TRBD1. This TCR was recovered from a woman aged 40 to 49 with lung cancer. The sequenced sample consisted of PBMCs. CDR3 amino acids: CASRRQGEETQYF. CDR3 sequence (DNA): TGTGCCAGCAGGAGACAGGGTGAAGAGACCCAGTACTTC.